This T cell receptor (beta chain) was recovered during a study of cytomegalovirus exposure and HLA in healthy donors. Study conclusions and caveats: TRBV6-2, TRBV6-3 and some other V segments were excluded as indistinguishable. According to an earlier analysis, most TCR beta V segments yielded productive rearrangements about 87% or about 30% of the time. Analysis performed later found 16,000 or so TCR beta sequences associated with HLA alleles at 0.05 false discovery rate. Rare TCR sequences predominated, though certain public TCRs were found in many donors.

Turning to this clone: Its target is unknown.

The primer mix had 60 Vbeta and 13 Jbeta primers. Here immunoSEQ multiplex PCR was the method, and the copy in TCRdb shows in-frame clones only, minus some. The sample carries 60,000 to 80,000 clones, around 62% recorded once. The CDR3 loop spans 13 amino acids. The ends were cut back, 5 bases at V and 3 bases at J, with 7 bases in the middle. CDR1 and CDR2 from the germline V gene are SNHLY and FYNNEI. The specimen was PBMCs. The gene calls are TRBV2 and TRBJ2-2; D might be TRBD1 (6 bases). The origin of this receptor is a man aged 30 to 45 in good health and CMV-seronegative. For the CDR3, the DNA is TGTGCCAGCAGTTGGACAGACACCGGGGAGCTGTTTTTT. Translation: CASSWTDTGELFF.